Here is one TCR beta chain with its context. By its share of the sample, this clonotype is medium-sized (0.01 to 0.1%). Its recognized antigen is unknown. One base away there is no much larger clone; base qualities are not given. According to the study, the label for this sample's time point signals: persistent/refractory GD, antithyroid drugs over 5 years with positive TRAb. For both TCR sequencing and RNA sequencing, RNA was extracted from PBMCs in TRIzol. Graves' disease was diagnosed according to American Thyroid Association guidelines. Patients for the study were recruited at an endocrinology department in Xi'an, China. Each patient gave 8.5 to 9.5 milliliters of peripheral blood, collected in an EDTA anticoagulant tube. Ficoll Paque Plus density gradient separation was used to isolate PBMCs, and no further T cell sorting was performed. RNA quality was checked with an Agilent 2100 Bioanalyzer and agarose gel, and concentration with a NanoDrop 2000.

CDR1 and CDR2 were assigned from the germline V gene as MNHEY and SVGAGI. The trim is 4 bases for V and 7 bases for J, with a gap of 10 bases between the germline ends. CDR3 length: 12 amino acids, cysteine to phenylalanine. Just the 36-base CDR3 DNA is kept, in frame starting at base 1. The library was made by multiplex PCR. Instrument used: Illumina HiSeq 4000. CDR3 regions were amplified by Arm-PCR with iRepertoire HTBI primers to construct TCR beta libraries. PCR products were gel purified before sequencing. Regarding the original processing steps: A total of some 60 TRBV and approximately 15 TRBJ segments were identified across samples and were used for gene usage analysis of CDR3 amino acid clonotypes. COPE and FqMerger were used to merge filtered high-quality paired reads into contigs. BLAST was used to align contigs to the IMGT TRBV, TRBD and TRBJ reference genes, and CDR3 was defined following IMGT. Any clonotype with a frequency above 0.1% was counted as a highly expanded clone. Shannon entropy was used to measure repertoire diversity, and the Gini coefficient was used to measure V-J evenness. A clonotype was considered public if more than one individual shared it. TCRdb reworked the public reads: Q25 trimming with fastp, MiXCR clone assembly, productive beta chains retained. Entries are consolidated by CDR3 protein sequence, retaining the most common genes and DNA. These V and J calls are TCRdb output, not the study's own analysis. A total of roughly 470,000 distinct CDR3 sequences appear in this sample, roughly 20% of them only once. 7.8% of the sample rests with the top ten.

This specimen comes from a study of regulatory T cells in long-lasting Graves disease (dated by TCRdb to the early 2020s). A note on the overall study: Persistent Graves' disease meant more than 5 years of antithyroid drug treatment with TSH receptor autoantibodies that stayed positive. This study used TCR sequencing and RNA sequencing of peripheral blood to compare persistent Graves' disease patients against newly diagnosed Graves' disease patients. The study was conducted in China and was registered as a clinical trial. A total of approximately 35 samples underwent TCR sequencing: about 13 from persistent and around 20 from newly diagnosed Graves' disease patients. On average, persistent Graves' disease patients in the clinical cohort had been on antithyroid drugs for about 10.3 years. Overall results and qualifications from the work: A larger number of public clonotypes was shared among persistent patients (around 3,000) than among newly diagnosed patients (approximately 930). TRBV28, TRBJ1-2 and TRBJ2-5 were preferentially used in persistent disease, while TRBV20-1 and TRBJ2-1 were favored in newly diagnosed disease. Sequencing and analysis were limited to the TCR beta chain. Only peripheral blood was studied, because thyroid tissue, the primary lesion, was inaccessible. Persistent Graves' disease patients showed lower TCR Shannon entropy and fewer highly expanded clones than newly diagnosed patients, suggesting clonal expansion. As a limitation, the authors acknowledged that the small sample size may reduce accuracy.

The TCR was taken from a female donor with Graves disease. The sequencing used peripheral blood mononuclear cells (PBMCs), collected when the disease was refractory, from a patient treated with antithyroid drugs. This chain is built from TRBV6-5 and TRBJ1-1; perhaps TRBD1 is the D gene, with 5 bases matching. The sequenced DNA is TGTGCCAGCAGTTCAATCCAGGGTGAAGCTTTCTTT. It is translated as CASSSIQGEAFF.